This entry lists 10 T cell receptor beta chains sequenced from one sample in a study of cytomegalovirus exposure and HLA in healthy donors. The PCR had 60 Vbeta and 13 Jbeta primers. Repertoires were generated with immunoSEQ multiplex PCR, while TCRdb's copy carries only in-frame clones and drops some. The profile shows about 150,000 clones, 75% of them singletons. Sequencing was performed on PBMCs. Every receptor here comes from a man aged 25 to 40 in good health and CMV-seronegative.

This clone was seen a handful of times. Germline and junction disagree at one end, which may indicate a read error. The chain couples TRBV5-1 to TRBJ2-4; TRBD2 is a possible D gene (7 bases). CDR1 and CDR2 from the germline V gene are SGHRS and YFSETQ. This CDR3 comprises 16 residues. The DNA for the CDR3 is TGCGCCAGCAGCTTGTGGGGGGGCAGAGCCAAAAACAGTCAGTACTTC. This encodes CASSLWGGRAKNSQYF.

The rearrangement joins TRBV11-2 to TRBJ2-7; 12 bases align to TRBD2. Unmatched junction bases numbered 10, after V lost 5 bases and J lost 5 bases. The CDR3 is 16 amino acids. The V gene's germline CDR1 is SGHAT and CDR2 FQNNGV. The CDR3: CASSRGLAGLYDEQYF. CDR3 DNA: TGTGCCAGCAGCAGGGGACTAGCGGGCCTCTATGACGAGCAGTACTTC.

This clone was counted a single time. This chain links TRBV7-9 with TRBJ1-1; possible D gene TRBD1, 5 bases. Between the trimmed V and J ends, which lost 8 bases and 4 bases, there was a span of 17 bases. Germline lookup yields CDR1 SEHNR and CDR2 FQNEAQ (reference sequence). There are 14 residues in the CDR3. The CDR3 reads CASGTGTSVTEAFF. In nucleotides, the CDR3 is TGTGCCAGCGGAACCGGGACTTCAGTCACTGAAGCTTTCTTT.

This chain connects TRBV18 to TRBJ2-1; D gene uncertain. From germline, CDR1 is KGHSH and CDR2 LQKENI. Trimming pared 3 bases from V and 5 bases from J, leaving 8 bases between. This CDR3 comprises 13 residues. DNA of the CDR3: TGTGCCAGCTCACCGGCGGCGGACAATGAGCAGTTCTTC. Its translation: CASSPAADNEQFF.

The rearrangement links TRBV5-5 to TRBJ1-4; D remains ambiguous. The germline V and J ends were trimmed by 0 bases and 13 bases, with 16 bases remaining between them. This CDR3 contains 14 residues. From germline, CDR1 is SGHKS and CDR2 YYEKEE (reference sequence). CDR3 region: CASSLEPNDGRLFF. CDR3 nucleotide sequence: TGTGCCAGCAGCTTGGAACCGAATGACGGGAGACTGTTTTTT.

The genes are TRBV6-1 and TRBJ1-2; 9 bases align to TRBD1. With V trimmed by 1 base and J by 2 bases, 8 bases remained unmatched. This CDR3 has 17 amino acids. CDR1 is MNHNS and CDR2 is SASEGT in the germline V gene. The CDR3 nucleotides are TGTGCCAGCAGTGAAGATTTAGGGGGACAGGGAAACTATGGCTACACCTTC. Its translation: CASSEDLGGQGNYGYTF.

A remark on this clone: Other DNA sequences from this sample encode an identical CDR3 as well. This chain connects TRBV30 to TRBJ1-1; D is undetermined. From germline, CDR1 is GTSNPN and CDR2 SVGIG (reference sequence). CDR3 length: 13 residues. Trimming pared 0 bases from V and 2 bases from J, leaving 7 bases between. The CDR3 nucleotides are TGTGCCTGGAGTGTCGGAGGTAACACTGAAGCTTTCTTT. As protein: CAWSVGGNTEAFF. The variable domain in full, completed from reference TRBV30 and TRBJ1-1, reads SQTIHQWPATLVQPVGSPLSLECTVEGTSNPNLYWYRQAAGRGLQLLFYSVGIGQISSEVPQNLSASRPQDRQFILSSKKLLLSDSGFYLCAWSVGGNTEAFFGQGTRLTVV.

The chain joins TRBV28 to TRBJ1-5, with TRBD1 as a possible D gene (5 bases). This CDR3 is 15 amino acids long. CDR1 and CDR2 from the germline V gene are MDHEN and SYDVKM. Trimming shortened V by 3 bases and J by 4 bases, and 13 bases separated the two germline ends. The CDR3 sequence: CASSFIRGSNQPQHF. The CDR3 DNA sequence: TGTGCCAGCAGTTTTATAAGGGGTAGTAATCAGCCCCAGCATTTT.

The chain links TRBV7-9 to TRBJ1-2, with TRBD1 matching 11 bases. After removal of 0 bases from V and 1 base from J, the junction contained 7 bases not matched to a gene. The CDR3 loop spans 18 amino acids. Germline V gene lookup returns CDR1 SEHNR and CDR2 FQNEAQ (reference sequence). The CDR3 nucleotides are TGTGCCAGCAGCTTAGCCGTTATCGGGACAGGGGGTAACTATGGCTACACCTTC. It specifies CASSLAVIGTGGNYGYTF.

This rearrangement joins TRBV13 to TRBJ2-1, with D perhaps TRBD1 (5 bases). Per the germline V gene, CDR1 is PRHDT and CDR2 is FYEKMQ (reference sequence). The germline V and J ends were trimmed by 5 bases and 8 bases, with 7 bases remaining between them. The CDR3 is made up of 11 amino acids. CDR3 protein: CASSQGDEQFF. The CDR3 coding sequence is TGTGCCAGCAGCCAGGGCGATGAGCAGTTCTTC.